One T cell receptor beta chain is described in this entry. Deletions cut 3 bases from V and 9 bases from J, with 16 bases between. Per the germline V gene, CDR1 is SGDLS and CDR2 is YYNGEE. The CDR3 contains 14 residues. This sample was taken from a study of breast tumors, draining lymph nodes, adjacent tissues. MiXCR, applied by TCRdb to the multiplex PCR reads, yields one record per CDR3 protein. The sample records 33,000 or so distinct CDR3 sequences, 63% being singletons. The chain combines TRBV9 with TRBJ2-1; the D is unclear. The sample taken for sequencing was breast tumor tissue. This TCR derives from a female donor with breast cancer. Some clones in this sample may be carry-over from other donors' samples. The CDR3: CASSAYEGPPEQFF. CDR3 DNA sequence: TGTGCCAGCAGCGCGTATGAAGGGCCCCCTGAGCAGTTCTTC.